The rows below give T cell receptor beta chains drawn from one sample of a study of blood T cell repertoires in COVID-19. Sequencing used immunoSEQ multiplex PCR; TCRdb keeps in-frame clones, though not all of them. The data show 430,000 or so clones, with around 90% seen just once and 0.7% to 0.85% held by the top ten. What was sequenced was peripheral blood. These receptors were collected from a man in his late teens or twenties with COVID-19, enrolled during active disease. CDR3s include the opening cysteine and the closing phenylalanine or tryptophan. Clone sizes are given selectively: once, few, many, or a class where the clone is expanded.

>TRBJ2-7|once|TRBV19
CASSAGILRFYYEQYF
>TRBJ2-3|NA|TRBV24-1
CATSEEITDTQYF
>TRBJ2-7|NA|TRBV6-6
CASSYDSAYEQYF
>TRBJ1-6|NA|TRBV3-1/TRBV3-2
CASSQGGGTGSPLHF
>TRBJ2-1|NA|TRBV3-1/TRBV3-2
CASSRNQGYYEQFF
>TRBJ2-1|few|TRBV6-5
CATKTSGSYNEQFF
>TRBJ1-1|NA|TRBV4-1
CASSQDSRVGTEAFF
>TRBJ2-7|NA|TRBV2
CASSVNPGDDEQYF
>TRBJ2-4|NA|TRBV10-1
CASSESSGAKNIQYF
>TRBJ1-1|NA|TRBV5-1
CASSSPNTEAFF
>TRBJ2-3|NA|TRBV5-1
CASSLARATDTQYF
>TRBJ2-7|NA|TRBV3-1/TRBV3-2
CASSQEGRGTLPNF
>TRBJ1-6|NA|TRBV27
CATQFARGSPLHF
>TRBJ2-7|NA|TRBV29-1
CSARQRSREAEQYF
>TRBJ2-2|NA|TRBV7-6
CASTKGQGGGELFF
>TRBJ2-7|NA|TRBV3-1/TRBV3-2
CASSRTRDYEQYF
>TRBJ2-2|NA|TRBV21-1
CASSKAAGENTGELFF
>TRBJ1-2|NA|TRBV5-1
CASSPSATRDGYTF
>TRBJ1-1|NA|TRBV7-9
CASSDRGRDTEAFF
>TRBJ2-5|NA|TRBV30
CASRLAAGETQYF
>TRBJ1-5|NA|TRBV6-5
CATSGGIQPQHF
>TRBJ1-2|NA|TRBV4-1
CASSQPGQGNGYTF
>TRBJ1-1|NA|TRBV2
CASRDADRPTNTEAFF
>TRBJ2-1|NA|TRBV7-9
CASSLALGENEQFF
>TRBJ2-1|NA|TRBV9
CASSVGSQTDYNEQFF
>TRBJ1-5|NA|TRBV9
CASSVVPDQPQHF
>TRBJ1-5|NA|TRBV7-6
CASSLSPDSNQPQHF
>TRBJ2-7|NA|TRBV24-1
CATTIAGTTHSYEQYF
>TRBJ2-3|NA|TRBV11-2
CAAGAGVGDTQYF
>TRBJ2-3|NA|TRBV30
CAYDRAITDTQYF
>TRBJ2-7|NA|TRBV5-1
CASSLEAGLHEQYF
>TRBJ2-7|NA|TRBV5-1
CASSLAPSRDRTYEQYF
>TRBJ2-2|NA|TRBV5-6
CASDWITGELFF
>TRBJ1-5|NA|TRBV13
CASSFGQFNQPQHF
>TRBJ1-2|once|TRBV6-1
CASSGPIPRTGYGYTF
>TRBJ2-1|NA|TRBV12-5
CASGLVGGATDEQFF
>TRBJ1-1|NA|TRBV27
CASSLSWDRRGTEAFF
>TRBJ2-5|NA|TRBV6-1
CASSETGGNWETQYF
>TRBJ2-7|NA|TRBV6-5
CASSYSMGPYEQYF
>TRBJ2-1|NA|TRBV10-2
CASSEWPNEQFF
>TRBJ2-7|NA|TRBV3-1/TRBV3-2
CASSRWTGLQSEQYF
>TRBJ2-7|NA|TRBV5-4
CASSQGLGEQYF
>TRBJ2-7|NA|TRBV5-4
CASSSGTDHTYEQYF
>TRBJ2-7|NA|TRBV5-1
CASSLVAGEVSYEQYF
>TRBJ2-3|NA|TRBV12-3/TRBV12-4
CASTDKLTDTQYF
>TRBJ2-2|NA|TRBV19
CASSIGDRGAGELFF
>TRBJ1-5|NA|TRBV6-6
CASSYQSGGNQPQHF
>TRBJ1-1|NA|TRBV6-1
CASSEVSDTEAFF
>TRBJ2-1|NA|TRBV7-9
CASSSLSGKGRDEQFF
>TRBJ1-2|NA|TRBV6-5
CASRAASSYGYTF
>TRBJ1-1|once|TRBV12-3/TRBV12-4
CASSFRRAGAFF
>TRBJ2-5|NA|TRBV4-2
CASSQEWTSGEETQYF
>TRBJ2-2|NA|TRBV19
CASSRQGARTGELFF
>TRBJ2-3|NA|TRBV24-1
CATSDPSGKVRTDTQYF
>TRBJ2-3|NA|TRBV9
CASSPQTFSTDTQYF
>TRBJ2-3|NA|TRBV24-1
CATSGGGAADTQYF
>TRBJ2-7|NA|TRBV27
CASSLSGQQYEQYF
>TRBJ2-3|once|TRBV5-1
CASSVLAGRTDTQYF
>TRBJ2-5|NA|TRBV5-5
CASSLLPEYQETQYF